The present TCR beta chain was sequenced within a study of blood T cells in healthy people across ages. V shed 0 bases and J shed 10 bases, with 13 bases lying between them. Germline CDR1 and CDR2: SGHRS and YFSETQ. The CDR3 totals 13 residues. A J-beta primer mix and a sample-barcoded 5' primer were used in a second PCR of about 7 to 12 cycles. Every single cDNA molecule received a tag from a template-switch adaptor with 12 random nucleotides. There were at least 3 million CDR3-containing paired-end reads obtained from each sample. TCRdb ran MiXCR on the 5' RACE reads and lists one entry per CDR3 protein. The sample lists 1.4 million to 1.5 million distinct CDR3 sequences; around 42% were seen once.

The TCR comes from a woman aged 18-29 years in good health. Source material: blood. The chain joins TRBV5-1 to TRBJ1-1; D gene ambiguous. CDR3: CASSLASGQGAFF. CDR3 bases: TGCGCCAGCAGCTTGGCCAGCGGCCAAGGAGCTTTCTTT.